This TCR beta chain comes out of a study of blood T cell repertoires in COVID-19. The overall study: Sources were T cells, B-cell-depleted T cells, or PBMCs; the material itself was cDNA or gDNA.

Some clones are missing from TCRdb's copy, which holds only in-frame ones; the method was immunoSEQ multiplex PCR. Here the sample spans some 80,000 clones, 87% being singletons. Trimming pared 3 bases from V and 0 bases from J, leaving 10 bases between. CDR1 and CDR2 from the germline V gene are SGHTA and FQGNSA. CDR3 length equals 15 residues. The J gene is TRBJ2-3, the V gene TRBV7-2; D might be TRBD2 (6 bases). This TCR came from a woman aged 80 or older with active or convalescent COVID-19. Sequenced input: peripheral blood. This chain's CDR3 is CASSFDGTSTDTQYF. Written as DNA, the CDR3 is TGTGCCAGCAGCTTCGACGGGACTAGCACAGATACGCAGTATTTT.